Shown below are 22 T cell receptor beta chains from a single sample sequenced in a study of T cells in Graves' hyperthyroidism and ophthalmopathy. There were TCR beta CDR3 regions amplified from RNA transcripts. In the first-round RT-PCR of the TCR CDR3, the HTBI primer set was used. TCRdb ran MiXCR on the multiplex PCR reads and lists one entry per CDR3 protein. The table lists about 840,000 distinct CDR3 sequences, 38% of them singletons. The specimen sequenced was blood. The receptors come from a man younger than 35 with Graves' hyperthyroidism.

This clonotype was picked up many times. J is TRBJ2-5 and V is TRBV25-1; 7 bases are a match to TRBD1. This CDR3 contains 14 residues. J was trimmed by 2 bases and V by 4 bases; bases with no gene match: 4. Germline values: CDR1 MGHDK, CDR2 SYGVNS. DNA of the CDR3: TGTGCCAGCAGTGGGGGACAGAGACAAGAGACCCAGTACTTC. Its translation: CASSGGQRQETQYF.

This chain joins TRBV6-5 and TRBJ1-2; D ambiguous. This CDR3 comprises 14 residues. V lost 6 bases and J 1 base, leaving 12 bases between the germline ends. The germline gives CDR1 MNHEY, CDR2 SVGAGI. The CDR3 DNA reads TGTGCCAGCAGCCAAGAGCAGCTTAACTATGGCTACACCTTC. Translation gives CASSQEQLNYGYTF.

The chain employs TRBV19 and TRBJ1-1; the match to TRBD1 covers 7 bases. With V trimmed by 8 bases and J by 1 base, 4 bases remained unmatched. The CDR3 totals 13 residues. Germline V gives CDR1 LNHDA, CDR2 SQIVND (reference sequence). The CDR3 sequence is CASRQGRNTEAFF. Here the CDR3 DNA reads TGTGCCAGTCGACAGGGTCGGAACACTGAAGCTTTCTTT. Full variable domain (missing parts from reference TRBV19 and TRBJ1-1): DGGITQSPKYLFRKEGQNVTLSCEQNLNHDAMYWYRQDPGQGLRLIYYSQIVNDFQKGDIAEGYSVSREKKESFPLTVTSAQKNPTAFYLCASRQGRNTEAFFGQGTRLTVV.

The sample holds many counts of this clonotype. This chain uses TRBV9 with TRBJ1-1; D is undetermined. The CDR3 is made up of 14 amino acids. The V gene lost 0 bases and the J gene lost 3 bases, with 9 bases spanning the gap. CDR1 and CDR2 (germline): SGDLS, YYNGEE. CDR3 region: CASSVEAGDTEAFF. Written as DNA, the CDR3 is TGTGCCAGCAGCGTAGAAGCCGGGGACACTGAAGCTTTCTTT. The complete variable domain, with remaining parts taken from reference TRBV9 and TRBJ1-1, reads DSGVTQTPKHLITATGQRVTLRCSPRSGDLSVYWYQQSLDQGLQFLIQYYNGEERAKGNILERFSAQQFPDLHSELNLSSLELGDSALYFCASSVEAGDTEAFFGQGTRLTVV.

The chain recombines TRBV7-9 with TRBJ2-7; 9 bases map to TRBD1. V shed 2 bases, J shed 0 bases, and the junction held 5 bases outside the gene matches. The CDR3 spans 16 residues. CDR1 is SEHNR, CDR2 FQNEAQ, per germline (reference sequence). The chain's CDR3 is CASSLRDRVDSYEQYF. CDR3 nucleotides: TGTGCCAGCAGCTTAAGGGACAGGGTAGACTCCTACGAGCAGTACTTC.

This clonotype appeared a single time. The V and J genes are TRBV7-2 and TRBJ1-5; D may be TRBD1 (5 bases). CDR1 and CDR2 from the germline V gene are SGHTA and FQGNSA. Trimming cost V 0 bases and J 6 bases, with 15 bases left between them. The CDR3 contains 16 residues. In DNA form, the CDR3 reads TGTGCCAGCAGCTTAGCGGACCCAGGGCCCGGTCAGCCCCAGCATTTT. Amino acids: CASSLADPGPGQPQHF.

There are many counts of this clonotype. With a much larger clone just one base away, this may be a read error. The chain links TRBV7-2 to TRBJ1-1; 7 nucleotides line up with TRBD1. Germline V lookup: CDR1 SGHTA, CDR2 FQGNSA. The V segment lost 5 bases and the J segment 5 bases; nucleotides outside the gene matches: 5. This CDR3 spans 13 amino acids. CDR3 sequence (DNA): TGTGCCAGCAGCGCGGACAGGAAGACTGAAGCTTTCTTT. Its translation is CASSADRKTEAFF. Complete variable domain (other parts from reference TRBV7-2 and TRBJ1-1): GAGVSQSPSNKVTEKGKDVELRCDPISGHTALYWYRQSLGQGLEFLIYFQGNSAPDKSGLPSDRFSAERTGGSVSTLTIQRTQQEDSAVYLCASSADRKTEAFFGQGTRLTVV.

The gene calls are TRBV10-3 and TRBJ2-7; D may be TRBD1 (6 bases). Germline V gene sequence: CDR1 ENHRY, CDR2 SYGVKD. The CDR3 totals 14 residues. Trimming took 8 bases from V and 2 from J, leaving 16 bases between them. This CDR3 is CAIQGNGGPYEQYF. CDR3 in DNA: TGTGCCATCCAGGGGAATGGCGGGCCCTACGAGCAGTACTTC.

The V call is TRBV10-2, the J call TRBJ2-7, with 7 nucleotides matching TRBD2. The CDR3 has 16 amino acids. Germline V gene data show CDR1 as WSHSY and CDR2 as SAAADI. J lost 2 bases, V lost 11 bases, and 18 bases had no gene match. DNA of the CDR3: TGCGCCCGCGGGGAGGGGCAACAGCTATTTCCCTACGAGCAGTACTTC. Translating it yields CARGEGQQLFPYEQYF.

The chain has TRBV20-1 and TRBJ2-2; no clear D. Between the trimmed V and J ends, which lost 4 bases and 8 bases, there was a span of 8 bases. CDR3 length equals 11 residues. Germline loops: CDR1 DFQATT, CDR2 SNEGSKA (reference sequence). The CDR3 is CSANETGELFF. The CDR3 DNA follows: TGCAGTGCTAACGAGACAGGGGAGCTGTTTTTT.

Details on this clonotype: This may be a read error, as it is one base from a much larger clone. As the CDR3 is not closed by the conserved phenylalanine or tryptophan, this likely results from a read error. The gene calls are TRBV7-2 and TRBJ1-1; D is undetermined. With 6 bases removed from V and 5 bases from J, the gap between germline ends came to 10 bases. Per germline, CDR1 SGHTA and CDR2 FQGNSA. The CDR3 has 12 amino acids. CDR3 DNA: TGTGCCAGCAGTCCTATCCCGACTGAAGCTTTCCTT. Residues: CASSPIPTEAFL.

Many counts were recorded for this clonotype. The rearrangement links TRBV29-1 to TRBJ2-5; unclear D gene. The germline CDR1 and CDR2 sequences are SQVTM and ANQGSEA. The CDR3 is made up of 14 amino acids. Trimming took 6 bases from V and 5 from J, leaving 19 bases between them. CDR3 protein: CSVPTSTVHETQYF. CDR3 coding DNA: TGCAGCGTCCCAACTTCGACGGTGCACGAGACCCAGTACTTC.

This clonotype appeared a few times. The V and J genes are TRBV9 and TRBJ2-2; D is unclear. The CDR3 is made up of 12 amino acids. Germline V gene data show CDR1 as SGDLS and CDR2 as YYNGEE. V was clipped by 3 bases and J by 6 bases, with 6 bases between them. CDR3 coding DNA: TGTGCCAGCAGCGAGAGAGCCGGGGAGCTGTTTTTT. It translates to CASSERAGELFF. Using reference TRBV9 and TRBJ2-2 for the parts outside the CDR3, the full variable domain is DSGVTQTPKHLITATGQRVTLRCSPRSGDLSVYWYQQSLDQGLQFLIQYYNGEERAKGNILERFSAQQFPDLHSELNLSSLELGDSALYFCASSERAGELFFGEGSRLTVL.

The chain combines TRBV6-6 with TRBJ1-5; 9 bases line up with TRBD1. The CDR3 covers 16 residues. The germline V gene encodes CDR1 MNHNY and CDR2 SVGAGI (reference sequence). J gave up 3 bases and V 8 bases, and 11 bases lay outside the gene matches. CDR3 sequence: CASVRQGQGHNQPQHF. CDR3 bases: TGTGCCAGCGTAAGACAGGGACAGGGCCACAATCAGCCCCAGCATTTT.

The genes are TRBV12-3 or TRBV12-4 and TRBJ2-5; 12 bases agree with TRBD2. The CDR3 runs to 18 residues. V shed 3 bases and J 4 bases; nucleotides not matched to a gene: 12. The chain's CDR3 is CASSLFRLTSGGGETQYF. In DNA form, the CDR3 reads TGTGCCAGCAGTTTGTTCAGGTTGACTAGCGGGGGAGGAGAGACCCAGTACTTC.

CDR3 nucleotide sequence: TGTGCCAGCAGTGAAGAACGGCCGATCGGGGGCTACACCTTC. As protein: CASSEERPIGGYTF. The chain recombines TRBV6-1 with TRBJ1-2; D not resolved. Trimming took off 1 base at V and 8 bases at J, with 14 bases between the two ends. In germline, CDR1 is MNHNS, CDR2 SASEGT. CDR3 length: 14 residues.

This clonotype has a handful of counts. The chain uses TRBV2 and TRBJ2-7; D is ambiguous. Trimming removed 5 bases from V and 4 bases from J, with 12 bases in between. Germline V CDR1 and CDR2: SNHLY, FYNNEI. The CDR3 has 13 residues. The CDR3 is CASSKTDPYEQYF. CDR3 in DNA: TGTGCCAGCAGTAAAACCGACCCATACGAGCAGTACTTC.

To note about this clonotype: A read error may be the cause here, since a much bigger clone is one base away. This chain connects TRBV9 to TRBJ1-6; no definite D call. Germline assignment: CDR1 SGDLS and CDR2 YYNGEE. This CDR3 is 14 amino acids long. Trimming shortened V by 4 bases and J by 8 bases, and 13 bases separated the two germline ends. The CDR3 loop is CASSRRGDYSPLHF. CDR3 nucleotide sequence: TGTGCCAGCAGCCGACGCGGCGATTATTCACCCCTCCACTTT.

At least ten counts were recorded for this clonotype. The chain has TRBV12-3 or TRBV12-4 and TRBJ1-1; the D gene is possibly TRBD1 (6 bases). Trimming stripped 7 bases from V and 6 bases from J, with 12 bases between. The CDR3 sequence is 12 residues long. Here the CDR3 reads CASNTGLSEAFF. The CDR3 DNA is TGTGCCAGCAACACAGGGCTATCTGAAGCTTTCTTT.

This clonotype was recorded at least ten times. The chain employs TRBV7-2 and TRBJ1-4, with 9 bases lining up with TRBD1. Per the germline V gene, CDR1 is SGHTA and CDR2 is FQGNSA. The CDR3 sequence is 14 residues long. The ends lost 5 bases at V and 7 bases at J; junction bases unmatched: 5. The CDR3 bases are TGTGCCAGCAGCCCTGACAGGGGGATTGAAAAACTGTTTTTT. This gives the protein CASSPDRGIEKLFF.

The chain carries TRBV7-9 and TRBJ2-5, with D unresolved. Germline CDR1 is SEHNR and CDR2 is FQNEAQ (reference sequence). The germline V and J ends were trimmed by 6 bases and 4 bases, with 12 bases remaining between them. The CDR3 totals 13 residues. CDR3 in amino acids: CASSPRLLETQYF. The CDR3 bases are TGTGCCAGCAGTCCGCGCTTACTAGAGACCCAGTACTTC.

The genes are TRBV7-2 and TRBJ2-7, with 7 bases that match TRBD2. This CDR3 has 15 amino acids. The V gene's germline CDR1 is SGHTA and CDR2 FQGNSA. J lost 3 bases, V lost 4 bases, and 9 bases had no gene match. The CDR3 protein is CASSSASGKNYEQYF. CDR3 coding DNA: TGTGCCAGCAGCTCAGCTAGCGGAAAAAACTACGAGCAGTACTTC.